This T cell receptor (beta chain) was sequenced in a study of T cells after yellow fever vaccination. Study at large: The authors prepared low-cell-number fractions using SMART-Seq v4 Ultra Low Input.

This clonotype has more than one count but fewer than ten. Its target is not known. Study outcomes and limitations: Clonotypes shared by both compartments, CD4 and CD8, made up a small share. Re-detected after boosting: most primary clones, around 96% of CD4 and 75% to 90% of CD8.

TCRdb itself ran the 5' RACE reads through MiXCR, one entry per CDR3 protein. The sample includes some 390,000 distinct CDR3 sequences, around 20% seen only once; the top ten take 15% to 20%. The germline gives CDR1 SGHRS, CDR2 YFSETQ. The germline V and J ends were trimmed by 5 bases and 7 bases, with 9 bases remaining between them. The CDR3 sequence is 11 residues long. The V and J genes are TRBV5-1 and TRBJ1-1; D uncertain. Sequenced material: PBMCs, taken before the yellow fever booster vaccination. The receptor was derived from a man younger than 35 who received the YFV17D yellow fever vaccine. As DNA, the CDR3 is TGCGCCAGCAGACAAGAGCATGAAGCTTTCTTT. Amino acids: CASRQEHEAFF.